The TCR beta chain under discussion was sequenced for a study of cytomegalovirus exposure and HLA in healthy donors. The study's findings and limits: A later analysis showed HLA-associated TCR beta chains outstripping equally common others in clonal expansion. Using the classifier, cytomegalovirus status was reportedly diagnosed with high specificity and sensitivity.

Looked up from germline, CDR1 is SNHLY and CDR2 is FYNNEI. The CDR3 totals 14 residues. The J segment lost 4 bases and the V segment lost 6 bases, leaving 6 bases of the junction unmatched. The PCR ran on 60 Vbeta and 13 Jbeta primers. The repertoire was sequenced with immunoSEQ multiplex PCR; TCRdb's copy has only in-frame clones and lacks some. The data contain 200,000 to 250,000 clones, 60% to 80% of them singletons. With regard to this clone: Its specificity is not known.

This TCR derives from a woman aged 30 to 39 in good health and CMV-seronegative. The V gene is TRBV2, the J gene TRBJ2-7; 10 bases match TRBD2. Material for sequencing was PBMCs. CDR3 sequence: CASRRASGSYEQYF. The DNA of the CDR3 is TGTGCCAGCAGGAGGGCTAGCGGGAGTTACGAGCAGTACTTC.